This TCR beta chain was captured by sequencing in a study of T cells in localized non-small cell lung cancer. Data came from immunoSEQ multiplex PCR; TCRdb stores just in-frame clones and leaves some out. The repertoire holds 15,000 to 25,000 clones, with 70% to 90% as singletons. Specimen: peripheral blood, collected before any cancer treatment. This TCR was recovered from a man between 40 and 70 years old with stage I lung adenocarcinoma.

DNA for the CDR3: TGTGCCAGCAGCGTAGACCCGGTGAGGGCGGAACTGTTTTTT. It is translated as CASSVDPVRAELFF. The V call is TRBV9, the J call TRBJ1-4; D unresolved. The CDR3 runs 14 residues. Germline V CDR1 and CDR2: SGDLS, YYNGEE. V was trimmed by 0 bases and J by 12 bases, leaving 15 bases between them. Looking up the rest from reference TRBV9 and TRBJ1-4 gives the full variable domain: DSGVTQTPKHLITATGQRVTLRCSPRSGDLSVYWYQQSLDQGLQFLIQYYNGEERAKGNILERFSAQQFPDLHSELNLSSLELGDSALYFCASSVDPVRAELFFGSGTQLSVL.